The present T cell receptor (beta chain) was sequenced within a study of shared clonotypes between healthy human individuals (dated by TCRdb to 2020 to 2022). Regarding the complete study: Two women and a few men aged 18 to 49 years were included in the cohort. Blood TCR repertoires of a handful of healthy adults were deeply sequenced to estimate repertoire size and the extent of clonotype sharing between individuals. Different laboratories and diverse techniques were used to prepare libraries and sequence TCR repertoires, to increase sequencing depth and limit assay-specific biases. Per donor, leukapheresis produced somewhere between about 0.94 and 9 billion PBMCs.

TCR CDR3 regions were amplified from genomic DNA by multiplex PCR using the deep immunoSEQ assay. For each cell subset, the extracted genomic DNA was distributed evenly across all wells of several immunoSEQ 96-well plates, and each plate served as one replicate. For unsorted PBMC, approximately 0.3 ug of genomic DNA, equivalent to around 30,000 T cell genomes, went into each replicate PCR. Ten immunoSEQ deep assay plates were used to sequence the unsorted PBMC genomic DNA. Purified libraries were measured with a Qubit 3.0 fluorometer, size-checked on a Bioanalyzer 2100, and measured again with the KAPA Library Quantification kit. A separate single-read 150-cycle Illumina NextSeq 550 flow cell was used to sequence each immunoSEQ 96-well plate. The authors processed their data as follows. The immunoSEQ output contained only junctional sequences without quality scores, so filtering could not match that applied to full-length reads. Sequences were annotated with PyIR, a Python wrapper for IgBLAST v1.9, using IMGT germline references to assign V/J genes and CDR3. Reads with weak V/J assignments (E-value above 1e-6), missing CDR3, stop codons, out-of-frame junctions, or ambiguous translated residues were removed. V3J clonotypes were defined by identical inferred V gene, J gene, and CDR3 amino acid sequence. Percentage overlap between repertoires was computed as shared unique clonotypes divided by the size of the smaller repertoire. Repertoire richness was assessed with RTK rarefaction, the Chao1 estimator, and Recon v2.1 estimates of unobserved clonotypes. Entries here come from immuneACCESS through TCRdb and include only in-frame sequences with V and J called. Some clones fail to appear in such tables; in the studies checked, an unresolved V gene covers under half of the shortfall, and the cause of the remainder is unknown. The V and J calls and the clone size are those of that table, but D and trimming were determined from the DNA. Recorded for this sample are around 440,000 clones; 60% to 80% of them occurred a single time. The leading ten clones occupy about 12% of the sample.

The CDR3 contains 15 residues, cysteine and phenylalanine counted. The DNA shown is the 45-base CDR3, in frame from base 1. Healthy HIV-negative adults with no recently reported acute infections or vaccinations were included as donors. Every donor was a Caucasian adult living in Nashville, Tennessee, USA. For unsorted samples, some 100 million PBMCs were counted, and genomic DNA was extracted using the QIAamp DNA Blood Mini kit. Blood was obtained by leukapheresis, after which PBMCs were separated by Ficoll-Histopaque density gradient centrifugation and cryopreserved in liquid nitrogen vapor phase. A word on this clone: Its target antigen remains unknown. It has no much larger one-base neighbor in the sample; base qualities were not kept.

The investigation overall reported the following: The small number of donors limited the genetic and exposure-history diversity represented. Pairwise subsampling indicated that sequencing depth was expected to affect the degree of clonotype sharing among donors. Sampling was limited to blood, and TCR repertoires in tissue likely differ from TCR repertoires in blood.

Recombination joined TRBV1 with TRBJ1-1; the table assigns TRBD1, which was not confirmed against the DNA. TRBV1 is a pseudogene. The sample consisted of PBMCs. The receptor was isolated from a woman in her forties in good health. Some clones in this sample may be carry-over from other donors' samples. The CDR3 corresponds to CTSRHAGSLNTEAFF. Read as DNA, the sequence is TGCACCAGCAGACACGCAGGCAGCCTGAACACTGAAGCTTTCTTT.